Here is one T cell receptor (beta chain) with its context. Antigen unknown. This sample was included in a study of identical twins. Study-wide results and limits: Conclusions came from cross-sectional statistical analysis, not from following the same donors.

V lost 5 bases, J lost 0 bases, and 14 bases lay in between. Germline CDR1 is SGHVS and CDR2 is FNYEAQ. The CDR3 length is 17 residues. MiXCR, applied by TCRdb to the 5' RACE reads, yields one record per CDR3 protein. The data hold 690,000 or so distinct CDR3 sequences, with around 6% observed a single time. What was sequenced was naive T cells sorted from blood. This TCR came from a man younger than 35 in good health. This chain uses TRBV7-6 with TRBJ2-6; D not certain. In DNA form, the CDR3 reads TGTGCCAGCAGCGGCCTCGGGCCAATCTCTGGGGCCAACGTCCTGACTTTC. This codes for CASSGLGPISGANVLTF.